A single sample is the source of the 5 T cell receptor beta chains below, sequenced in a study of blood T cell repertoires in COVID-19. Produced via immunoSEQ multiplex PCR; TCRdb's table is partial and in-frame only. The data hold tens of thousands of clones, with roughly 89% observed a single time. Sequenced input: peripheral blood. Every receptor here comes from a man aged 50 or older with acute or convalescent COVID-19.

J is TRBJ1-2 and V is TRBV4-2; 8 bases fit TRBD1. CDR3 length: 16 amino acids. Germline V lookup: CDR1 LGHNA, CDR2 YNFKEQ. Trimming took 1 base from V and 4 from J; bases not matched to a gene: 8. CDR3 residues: CASSQGNQGAFYGYTF. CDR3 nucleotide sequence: TGTGCCAGCAGCCAAGGGAACCAGGGGGCGTTCTATGGCTACACCTTC.

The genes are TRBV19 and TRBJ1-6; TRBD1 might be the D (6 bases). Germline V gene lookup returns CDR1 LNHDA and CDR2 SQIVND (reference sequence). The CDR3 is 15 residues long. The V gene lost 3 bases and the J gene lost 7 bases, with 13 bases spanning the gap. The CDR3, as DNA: TGTGCCAGTAGTATCGGGGGGGCTCGGAATTCACCCCTCCACTTT. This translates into CASSIGGARNSPLHF.

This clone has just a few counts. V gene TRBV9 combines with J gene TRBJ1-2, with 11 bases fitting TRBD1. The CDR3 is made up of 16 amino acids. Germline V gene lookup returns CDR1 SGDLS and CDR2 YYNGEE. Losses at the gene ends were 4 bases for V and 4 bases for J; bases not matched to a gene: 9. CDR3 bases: TGTGCCAGCAGCAAACGGGGACAGGGGGGAACCTATGGCTACACCTTC. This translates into CASSKRGQGGTYGYTF.

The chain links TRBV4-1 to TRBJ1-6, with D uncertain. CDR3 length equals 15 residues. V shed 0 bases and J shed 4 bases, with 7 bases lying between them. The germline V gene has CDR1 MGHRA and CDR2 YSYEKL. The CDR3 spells CASSQEGSYNSPLHF. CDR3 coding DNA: TGCGCCAGCAGCCAAGAGGGGAGTTATAATTCACCCCTCCACTTT.

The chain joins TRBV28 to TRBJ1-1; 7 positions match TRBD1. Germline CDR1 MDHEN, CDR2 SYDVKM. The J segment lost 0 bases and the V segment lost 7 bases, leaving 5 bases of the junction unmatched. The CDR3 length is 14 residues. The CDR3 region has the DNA TGTGCCAGCACTATCGGGACAGTGAACACTGAAGCTTTCTTT. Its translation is CASTIGTVNTEAFF.